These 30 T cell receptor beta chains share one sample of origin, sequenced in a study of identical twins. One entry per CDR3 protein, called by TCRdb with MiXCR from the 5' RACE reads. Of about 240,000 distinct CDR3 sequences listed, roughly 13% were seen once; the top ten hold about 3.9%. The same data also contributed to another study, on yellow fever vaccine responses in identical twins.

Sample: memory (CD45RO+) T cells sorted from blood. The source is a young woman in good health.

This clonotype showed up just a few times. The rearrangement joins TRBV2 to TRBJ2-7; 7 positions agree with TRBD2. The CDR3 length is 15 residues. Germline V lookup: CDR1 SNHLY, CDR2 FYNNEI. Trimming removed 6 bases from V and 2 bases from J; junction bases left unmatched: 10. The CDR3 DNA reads TGTGCCAGCAGCGCCAGTAGCGGGCGCCCCTACGAGCAGTACTTC. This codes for CASSASSGRPYEQYF.

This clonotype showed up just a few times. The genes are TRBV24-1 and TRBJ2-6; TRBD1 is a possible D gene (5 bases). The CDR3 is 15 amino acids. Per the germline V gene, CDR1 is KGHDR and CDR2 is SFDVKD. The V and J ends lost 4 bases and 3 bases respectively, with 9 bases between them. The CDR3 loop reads CATSDPGFGANVLTF. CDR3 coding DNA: TGTGCCACCAGTGACCCAGGGTTTGGGGCCAACGTCCTGACTTTC.

In DNA, the CDR3 is TGTGCCATCAAGCCTAGCGGGTACAATGAGCAGTTCTTC. Translation: CAIKPSGYNEQFF. The chain combines TRBV10-3 with TRBJ2-1; 8 bases match TRBD2. The CDR3 totals 13 residues. Trimming removed 7 bases from V and 4 bases from J; junction bases left unmatched: 3. The V gene's germline CDR1 is ENHRY and CDR2 SYGVKD.

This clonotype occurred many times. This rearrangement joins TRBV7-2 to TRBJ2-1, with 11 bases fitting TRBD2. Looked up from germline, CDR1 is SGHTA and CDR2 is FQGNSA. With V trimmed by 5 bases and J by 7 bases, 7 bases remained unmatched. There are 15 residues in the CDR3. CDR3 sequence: CASSGGLAVWNEQFF. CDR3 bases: TGTGCCAGCAGCGGGGGACTAGCGGTATGGAATGAGCAGTTCTTC. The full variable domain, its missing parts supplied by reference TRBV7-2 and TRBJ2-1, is GAGVSQSPSNKVTEKGKDVELRCDPISGHTALYWYRQSLGQGLEFLIYFQGNSAPDKSGLPSDRFSAERTGGSVSTLTIQRTQQEDSAVYLCASSGGLAVWNEQFFGPGTRLTVL.

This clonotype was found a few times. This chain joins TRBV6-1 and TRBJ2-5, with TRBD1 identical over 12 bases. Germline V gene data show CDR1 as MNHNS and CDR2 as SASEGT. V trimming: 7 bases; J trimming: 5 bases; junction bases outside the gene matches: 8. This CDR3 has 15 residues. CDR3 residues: CASIPGQGAWETQYF. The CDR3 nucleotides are TGTGCCAGCATACCGGGACAGGGGGCATGGGAGACCCAGTACTTC.

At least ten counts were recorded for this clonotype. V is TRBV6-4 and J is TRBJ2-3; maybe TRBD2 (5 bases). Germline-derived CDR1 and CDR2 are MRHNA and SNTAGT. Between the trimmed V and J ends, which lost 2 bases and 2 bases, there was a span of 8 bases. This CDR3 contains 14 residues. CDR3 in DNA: TGTGCCAGCAGTGACGGGAGACACACAGATACGCAGTATTTT. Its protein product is CASSDGRHTDTQYF.

The chain's CDR3 is CASSYSRSGPSYEQYF. The CDR3 coding sequence is TGTGCCAGCAGTTACTCAAGAAGCGGTCCCTCCTACGAGCAGTACTTC. This chain uses TRBV6-5 with TRBJ2-7; a possible D gene is TRBD2 (5 bases). CDR1 is MNHEY, CDR2 SVGAGI, per germline. V was cut by 0 bases and J by 0 bases, with 12 bases left in between. The CDR3 runs 16 residues.

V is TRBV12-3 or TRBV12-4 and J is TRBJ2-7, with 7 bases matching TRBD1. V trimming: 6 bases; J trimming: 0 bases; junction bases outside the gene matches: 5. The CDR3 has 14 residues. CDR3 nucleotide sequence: TGTGCCAGCAGCCCCGGGACAGTCTCCTACGAGCAGTACTTC. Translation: CASSPGTVSYEQYF.

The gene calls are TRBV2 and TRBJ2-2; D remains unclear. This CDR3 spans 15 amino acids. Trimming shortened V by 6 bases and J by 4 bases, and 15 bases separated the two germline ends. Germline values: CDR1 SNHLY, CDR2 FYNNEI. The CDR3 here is CASRTTTKVTGELFF. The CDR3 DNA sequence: TGTGCCAGCAGGACCACGACCAAGGTCACCGGGGAGCTGTTTTTT.

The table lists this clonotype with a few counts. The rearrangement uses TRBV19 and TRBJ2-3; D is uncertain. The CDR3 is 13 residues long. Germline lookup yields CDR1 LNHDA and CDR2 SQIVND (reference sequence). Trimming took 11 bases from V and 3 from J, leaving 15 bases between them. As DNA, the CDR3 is TGTGCCTCTCAGGAGTTGAGGACAGATACGCAGTATTTT. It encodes CASQELRTDTQYF. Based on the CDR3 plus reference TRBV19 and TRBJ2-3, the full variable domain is DGGITQSPKYLFRKEGQNVTLSCEQNLNHDAMYWYRQDPGQGLRLIYYSQIVNDFQKGDIAEGYSVSREKKESFPLTVTSAQKNPTAFYLCASQELRTDTQYFGPGTRLTVL.

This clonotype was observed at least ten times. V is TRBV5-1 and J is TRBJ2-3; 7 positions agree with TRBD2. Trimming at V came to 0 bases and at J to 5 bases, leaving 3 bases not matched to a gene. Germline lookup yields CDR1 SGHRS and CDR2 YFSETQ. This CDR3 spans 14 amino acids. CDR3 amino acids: CASSLAAGEDTQYF. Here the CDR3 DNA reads TGCGCCAGCAGCTTGGCGGCGGGGGAAGATACGCAGTATTTT.

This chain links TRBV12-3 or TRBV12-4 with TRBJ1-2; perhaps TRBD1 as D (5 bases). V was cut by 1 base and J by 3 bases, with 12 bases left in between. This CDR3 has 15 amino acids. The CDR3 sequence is CASSLGSLRDYGYTF. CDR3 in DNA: TGTGCCAGCAGTTTAGGTAGCCTCAGGGACTATGGCTACACCTTC.

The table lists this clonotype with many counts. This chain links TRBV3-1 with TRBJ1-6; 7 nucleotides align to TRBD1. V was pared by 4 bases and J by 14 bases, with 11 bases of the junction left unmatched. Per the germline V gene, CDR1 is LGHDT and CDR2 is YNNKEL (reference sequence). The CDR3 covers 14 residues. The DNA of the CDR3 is TGTGCCAGCAGCCGATGGGACAGCCTTAGGGCCCTCCACTTT. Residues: CASSRWDSLRALHF.

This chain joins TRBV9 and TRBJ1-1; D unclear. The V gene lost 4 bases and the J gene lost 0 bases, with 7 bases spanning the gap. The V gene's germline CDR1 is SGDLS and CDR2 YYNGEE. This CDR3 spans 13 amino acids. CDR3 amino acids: CASSRSVNTEAFF. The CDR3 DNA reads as TGTGCCAGCAGCCGCTCCGTGAACACTGAAGCTTTCTTT.

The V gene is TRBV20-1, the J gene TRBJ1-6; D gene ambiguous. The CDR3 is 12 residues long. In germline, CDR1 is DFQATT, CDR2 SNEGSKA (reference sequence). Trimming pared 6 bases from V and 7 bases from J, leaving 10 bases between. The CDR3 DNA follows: TGCAGTGCAGAGCCGAGGAATTCACCCCTCCACTTT. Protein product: CSAEPRNSPLHF.

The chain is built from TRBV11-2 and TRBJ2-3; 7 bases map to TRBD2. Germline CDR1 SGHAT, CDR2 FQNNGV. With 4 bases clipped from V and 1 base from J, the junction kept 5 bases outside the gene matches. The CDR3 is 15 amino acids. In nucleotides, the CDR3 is TGTGCCAGCAGCTCCCTGACTAGCCGCACAGATACGCAGTATTTT. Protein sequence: CASSSLTSRTDTQYF.

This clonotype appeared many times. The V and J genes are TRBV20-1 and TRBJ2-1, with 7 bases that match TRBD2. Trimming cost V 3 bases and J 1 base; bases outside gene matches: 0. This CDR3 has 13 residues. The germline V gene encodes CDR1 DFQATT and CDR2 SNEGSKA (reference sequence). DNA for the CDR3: TGCAGTGCTAGTAGCGGGTCCTACAATGAGCAGTTCTTC. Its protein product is CSASSGSYNEQFF.

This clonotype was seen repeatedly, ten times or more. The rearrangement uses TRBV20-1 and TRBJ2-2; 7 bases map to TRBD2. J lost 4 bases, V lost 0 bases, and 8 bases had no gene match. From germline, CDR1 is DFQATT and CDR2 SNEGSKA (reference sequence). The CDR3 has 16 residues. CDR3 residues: CSARDPILAATGELFF. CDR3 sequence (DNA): TGCAGTGCTAGAGATCCCATTCTAGCGGCCACCGGGGAGCTGTTTTTT.

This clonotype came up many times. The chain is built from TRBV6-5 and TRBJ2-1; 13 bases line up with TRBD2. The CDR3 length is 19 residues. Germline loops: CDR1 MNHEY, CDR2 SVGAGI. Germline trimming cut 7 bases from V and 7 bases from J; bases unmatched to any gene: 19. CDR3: CASITHPRFGTSGENEQFF. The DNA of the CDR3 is TGTGCCAGCATTACCCACCCCCGATTCGGGACTAGCGGGGAAAATGAGCAGTTCTTC.

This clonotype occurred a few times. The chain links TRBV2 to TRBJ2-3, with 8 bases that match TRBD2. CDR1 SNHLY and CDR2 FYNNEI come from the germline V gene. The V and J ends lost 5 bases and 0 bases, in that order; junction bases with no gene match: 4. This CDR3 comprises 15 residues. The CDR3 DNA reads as TGTGCCAGCAGTCCTGGACTAGCTAGCACAGATACGCAGTATTTT. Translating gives CASSPGLASTDTQYF.

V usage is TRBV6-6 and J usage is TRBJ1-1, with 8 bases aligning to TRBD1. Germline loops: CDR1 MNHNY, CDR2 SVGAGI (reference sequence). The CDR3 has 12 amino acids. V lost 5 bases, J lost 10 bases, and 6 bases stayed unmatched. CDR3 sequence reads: CASSRQGSGAFF. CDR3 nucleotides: TGTGCCAGCAGTAGACAGGGGTCTGGAGCTTTCTTT.

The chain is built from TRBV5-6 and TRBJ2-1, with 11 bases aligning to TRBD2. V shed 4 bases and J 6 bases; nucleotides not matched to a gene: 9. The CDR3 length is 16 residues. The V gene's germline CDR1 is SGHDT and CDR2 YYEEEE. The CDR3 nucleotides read TGTGCCAGCAGCATTAATAGCGGGGGGGCGGGCAATGAGCAGTTCTTC. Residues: CASSINSGGAGNEQFF.

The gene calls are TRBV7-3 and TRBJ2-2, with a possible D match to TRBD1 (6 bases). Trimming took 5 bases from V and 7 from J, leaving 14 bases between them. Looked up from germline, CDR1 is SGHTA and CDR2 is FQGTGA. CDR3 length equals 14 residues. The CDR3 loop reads CASSPNRAGGELFF. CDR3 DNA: TGTGCCAGCAGCCCGAACAGGGCTGGCGGGGAGCTGTTTTTT.

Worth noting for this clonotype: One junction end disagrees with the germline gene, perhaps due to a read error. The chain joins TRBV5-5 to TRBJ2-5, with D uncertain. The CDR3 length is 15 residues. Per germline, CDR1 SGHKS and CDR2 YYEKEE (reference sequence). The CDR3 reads CASTLTPQTPETQYF. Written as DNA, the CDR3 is TGTGCCAGCACCTTGACCCCCCAGACTCCGGAGACCCAGTACTTC.

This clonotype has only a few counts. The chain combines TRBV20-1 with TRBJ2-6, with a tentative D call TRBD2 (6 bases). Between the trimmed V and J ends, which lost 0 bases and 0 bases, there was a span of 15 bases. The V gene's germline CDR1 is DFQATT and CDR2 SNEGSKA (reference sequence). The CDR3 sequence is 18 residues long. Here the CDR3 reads CSARDDRAGSSGANVLTF. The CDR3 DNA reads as TGCAGTGCTAGAGATGACCGGGCGGGGAGCTCTGGGGCCAACGTCCTGACTTTC.

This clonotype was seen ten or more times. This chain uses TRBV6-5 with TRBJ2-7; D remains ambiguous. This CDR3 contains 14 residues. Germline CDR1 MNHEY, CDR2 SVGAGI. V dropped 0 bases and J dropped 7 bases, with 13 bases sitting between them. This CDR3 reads CASSYSAPSYEQYF. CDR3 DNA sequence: TGTGCCAGCAGTTACTCCGCTCCTAGTTATGAGCAGTACTTC.

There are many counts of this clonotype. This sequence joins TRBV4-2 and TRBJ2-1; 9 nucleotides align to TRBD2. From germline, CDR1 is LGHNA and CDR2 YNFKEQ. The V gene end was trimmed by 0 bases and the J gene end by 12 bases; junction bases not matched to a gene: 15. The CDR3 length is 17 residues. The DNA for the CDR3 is TGTGCCAGCAGCCAAGATCATTCCAGCGGGGGGATCATGGGGCAGTTCTTC. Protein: CASSQDHSSGGIMGQFF.

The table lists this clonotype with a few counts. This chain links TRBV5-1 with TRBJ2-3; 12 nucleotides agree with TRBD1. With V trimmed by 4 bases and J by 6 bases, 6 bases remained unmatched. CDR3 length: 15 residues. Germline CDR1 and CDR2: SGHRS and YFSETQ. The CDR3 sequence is CASSGGTGGADTQYF. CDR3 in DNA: TGCGCCAGCAGCGGAGGGACAGGGGGCGCGGATACGCAGTATTTT. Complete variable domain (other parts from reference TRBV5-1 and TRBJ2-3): KAGVTQTPRYLIKTRGQQVTLSCSPISGHRSVSWYQQTPGQGLQFLFEYFSETQRNKGNFPGRFSGRQFSNSRSEMNVSTLELGDSALYLCASSGGTGGADTQYFGPGTRLTVL.

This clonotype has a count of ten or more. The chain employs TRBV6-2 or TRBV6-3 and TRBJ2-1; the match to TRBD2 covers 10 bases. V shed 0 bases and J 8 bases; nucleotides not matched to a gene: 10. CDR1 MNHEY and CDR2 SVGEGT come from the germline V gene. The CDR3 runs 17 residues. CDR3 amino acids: CASSYSFGTSDEDEQFF. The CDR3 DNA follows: TGTGCCAGCAGTTACTCTTTTGGGACTAGCGATGAGGATGAGCAGTTCTTC.

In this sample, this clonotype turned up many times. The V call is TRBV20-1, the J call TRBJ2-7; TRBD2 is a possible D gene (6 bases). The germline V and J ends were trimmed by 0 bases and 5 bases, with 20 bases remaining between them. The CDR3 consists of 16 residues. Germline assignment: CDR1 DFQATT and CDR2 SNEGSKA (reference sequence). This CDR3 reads CSARDDVGGIVNEQYF. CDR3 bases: TGCAGTGCTAGAGATGATGTGGGCGGGATAGTCAACGAGCAGTACTTC.